The rows below give T cell receptor beta chains drawn from one sample of a study of CD8 T cells in ankylosing spondylitis. TCRdb re-called the 5' RACE reads through MiXCR, storing one row per CDR3 protein. The repertoire includes 250,000 to 300,000 distinct CDR3 sequences, about a sixth of them detected once, and around 30% sits in the top ten. The sequencing input was blood, either unsorted or a sorted T cell fraction (not recorded which). Receptor source: a male donor with ankylosing spondylitis or in good health (not recorded which). Both conserved end residues are part of each CDR3. A D gene is named only where the DNA matches it firmly. Clone size, where shown, is once, few, many, or a class for clones that have expanded.

CDR3 DNA	CDR3 protein	clone size	D gene	V gene	J gene
TGTGCTAGTGGTCCTGCATGGATCTACAATGAGCAGTTCTTC	CASGPAWIYNEQFF	few	NA	TRBV12-5	TRBJ2-1
TGTGCCAACCGCGCTGTGGGCGGGAGGCGGACAGATACGCAGTATTTT	CANRAVGGRRTDTQYF	NA	TRBD2	TRBV25-1	TRBJ2-3
TGTGCCAGCAGTTTATTGGACGGCAGCACAGATACGCAGTATTTT	CASSLLDGSTDTQYF	few	NA	TRBV27	TRBJ2-3
TGCGCCAGCAGCCAAGAGTGGGGGACGATGATGTTCTTT	CASSQEWGTMMFF	NA	NA	TRBV4-1	TRBJ1-1
TGTGCCAGCAGCCAAGATCGCGGGCCCCAAGAGACCCAGTACTTC	CASSQDRGPQETQYF	few	NA	TRBV4-2	TRBJ2-5
TGTGCCAGCAGTGGGTTGGAGGGGCATCAGCCCCAGCATTTT	CASSGLEGHQPQHF	many	NA	TRBV5-5	TRBJ1-5
TGCAGTGCTAGAGATCCTAGCGGTCCCACCCCCGATACGCAGTATTTT	CSARDPSGPTPDTQYF	many	TRBD2	TRBV20-1	TRBJ2-3
TGCAGCGTTGAAGGGGTTTGTCTAGCGGGGGGGTCCTACAATGAGCAGTTCTTC	CSVEGVCLAGGSYNEQFF	NA	TRBD2	TRBV29-1	TRBJ2-1
TGTGCCAGCAGCTTAGCTAGCAAACCCTTAAGCTCCTACAATGAGCAGTTCTTC	CASSLASKPLSSYNEQFF	NA	NA	TRBV7-2	TRBJ2-1
TGTGCCAGCAGTTATGGGGGAAGGAGCTCCTACGAGCAGTACTTC	CASSYGGRSSYEQYF	few	NA	TRBV12-3/TRBV12-4	TRBJ2-7
TGTGCCAGCAGTTATACCTTGGGGCCCTCCTACGAGCAGTACTTC	CASSYTLGPSYEQYF	NA	NA	TRBV27	TRBJ2-7
TGTGCCAGCAGTCTAGCGGGAGGGCCTATTGAGCAGTTCTTC	CASSLAGGPIEQFF	few	TRBD2	TRBV12-3/TRBV12-4	TRBJ2-1
TGTGCCAGCTCACCATGGGTAGAACAAGAGACCCAGTACTTC	CASSPWVEQETQYF	NA	NA	TRBV18	TRBJ2-5
TGCGCCAGCAGCCAAAGTCAAGCCTACGAGCAGTACTTC	CASSQSQAYEQYF	few	NA	TRBV4-1	TRBJ2-7
TGTGCCAGCAGCCACGGGGGGGGCACTGAAGCTTTCTTT	CASSHGGGTEAFF	many	NA	TRBV7-2	TRBJ1-1
TGTGCCAGCAGTTCTGGGACTAGCGGGACCTACGAGCAGTACTTC	CASSSGTSGTYEQYF	many	TRBD2	TRBV27	TRBJ2-7
TGTGCCAGCAGCTTAGGTTGGGACACTGAAGCTTTCTTT	CASSLGWDTEAFF	few	NA	TRBV11-2	TRBJ1-1
TGCAGCGTTGAAGAGAGAGGGCCCCAAGAGACCCAGTACTTC	CSVEERGPQETQYF	few	NA	TRBV29-1	TRBJ2-5
TGTGCCAGCAGCCATCCACCGGGACTTAGCACAGATACGCAGTATTTT	CASSHPPGLSTDTQYF	NA	NA	TRBV7-2	TRBJ2-3
TGTGCCAGCAGCCAATGGCAGTTCACGGGGGAGCAGTACTTC	CASSQWQFTGEQYF	NA	NA	TRBV4-2	TRBJ2-7
TGTGCCAGCAGGGAGACAGGGGGCAGGGGAATAGAAGAGACCCAGTACTTC	CASRETGGRGIEETQYF	many	TRBD1	TRBV7-6	TRBJ2-5
TGTGCCAGCACCGATCGGGCGAAGGAGCAGTACTTC	CASTDRAKEQYF	few	NA	TRBV2	TRBJ2-7